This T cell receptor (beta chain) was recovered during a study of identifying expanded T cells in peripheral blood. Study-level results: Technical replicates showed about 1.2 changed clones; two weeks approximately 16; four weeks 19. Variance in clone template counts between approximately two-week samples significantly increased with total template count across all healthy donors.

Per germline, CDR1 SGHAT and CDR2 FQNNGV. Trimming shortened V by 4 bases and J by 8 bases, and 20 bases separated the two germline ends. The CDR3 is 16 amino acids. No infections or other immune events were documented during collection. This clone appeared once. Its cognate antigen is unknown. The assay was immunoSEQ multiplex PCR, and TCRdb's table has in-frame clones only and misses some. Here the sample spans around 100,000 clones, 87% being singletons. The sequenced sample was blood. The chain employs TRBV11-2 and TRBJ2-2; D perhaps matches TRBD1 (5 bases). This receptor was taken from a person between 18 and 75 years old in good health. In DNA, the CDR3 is TGTGCCAGCAGCTATGCCGGGTTGGACAACTCTGGGGAGCTGTTTTTT. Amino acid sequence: CASSYAGLDNSGELFF. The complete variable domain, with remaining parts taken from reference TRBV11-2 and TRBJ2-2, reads EAGVAQSPRYKIIEKRQSVAFWCNPISGHATLYWYQQILGQGPKLLIQFQNNGVVDDSQLPKDRFSAERLKGVDSTLKIQPAKLEDSAVYLCASSYAGLDNSGELFFGEGSRLTVL.